This TCR beta chain was captured in a study of blood T cell repertoires in COVID-19 (dated by TCRdb to 2019 to 2021). General notes on the study: Samples covering the acute and convalescent phases of COVID-19 were provided by collaborators in the United States, Italy and Spain. The repertoires were released in a freely available public database intended as a resource for research on the immune response to SARS-CoV-2. Deeply sampled blood TCRbeta repertoires from subjects exposed to, actively infected with, or recovered from COVID-19 were included in the dataset. The sample metadata nearly always contained a de-identified subject ID, COVID-19 status, age in years and sex. The prospective study material was composed of cDNA or gDNA derived from T cells, B-cell-depleted T cells, or PBMCs. Where available, HLA class I and class II types were taken from metadata supplied by the sample provider and were not determined by assay-based typing. The samples were drawn from two sources: the first 160 participants of the ongoing ImmuneRACE study, and approximately 1,300 subjects contributed by 6 global collaborators. Study-wide conclusions, independent of this receptor: The quantity of clinical and demographic metadata differed by source and by participant and was supplied without curation.

The CDR3 covers 15 residues, taking in both the cysteine and the phenylalanine. Just the 45-base CDR3 DNA is kept, in frame starting at base 1. CDR1 and CDR2, per the germline V gene (reference sequence), are LNHDA and SQIVND. V is reduced by 5 bases and J by 4 bases, leaving a spacing of 17 bases between them. The immunoSEQ Assay, a bias-controlled multiplex PCR, was used to amplify TCRbeta CDR3 regions from genomic DNA. The study's own analysis went as follows. The number of nucleated cells in each sample was estimated by amplification of reference gene primers within the assay. Sequence reads were collapsed and filtered to measure the absolute abundance of every unique TCRbeta CDR3 rearrangement. For each sample, productive Simpson clonality was calculated as the square root of Simpson's diversity index over productive rearrangements. The clones in this table, taken by TCRdb from immuneACCESS, are in-frame only. Not every clone is retained; where verified, under half of the shortfall comes from an unresolved V gene, and the cause of the rest is unknown. V and J calls and clone size are those listed in that table; D and trimming were worked out from the DNA. The sample includes tens of thousands of clones, with 65% to 85% observed a single time. The ten biggest clones cover around 4.3% of the sample.

For this clone: Its antigen is unknown. Per-base qualities were not stored, and no clone one base away is much larger.

Collaborating institutions collected whole blood in K2EDTA tubes following their own protocols. Collaborator samples were shipped for TCRbeta analysis as frozen whole blood, isolated PBMCs, or DNA extracted from either sample type. The source material was peripheral blood. The rearranged segments are TRBV19 and TRBJ1-2; the D segment cannot be called with confidence. The clonotype originates from a woman aged 55-75 years with acute or convalescent COVID-19. The CDR3 in this case is CASSGGSNTFYGYTF. The DNA is TGTGCCAGTAGTGGCGGGTCGAACACATTCTATGGCTACACCTTC.